The TCR beta chain described here comes from a study of blood T cell repertoires in COVID-19. Overall study context: Some COVID-19 samples were acute and others convalescent; all came from the United States, Italy and Spain. PBMCs, B-cell-depleted T cells, or T cells provided the cDNA or gDNA that made up the material.

How the authors handled the data: It was from reference gene primer amplification that nucleated cell counts were estimated. Measured with immunoSEQ multiplex PCR; TCRdb has only the in-frame clones, and not every one. The D gene and trimming were derived from the DNA, and the V and J assignments and clone size from that table. Here the sample spans 48,000 or so clones, 70% to 90% being singletons. There are 13 residues in the CDR3. V dropped 7 bases and J dropped 2 bases, with 9 bases sitting between them. CDR1 is LNHDA and CDR2 is SQIVND in the germline V gene (reference sequence). This TCR was sampled from a woman aged 60 to 75 with acute or convalescent COVID-19. The sequencing sample was made of peripheral blood. The gene calls are TRBV19 and TRBJ1-5; no reliable D call. The CDR3 spells CASKTPGNQPQHF. In DNA, the CDR3 is TGTGCCAGTAAAACCCCGGGCAATCAGCCCCAGCATTTT.